The 21 T cell receptor beta chains presented below share a single source sample, sequenced in a study of T cells in Graves' hyperthyroidism and ophthalmopathy. RNA transcripts provided the source from which TCR beta CDR3 regions were amplified. The HTBI primer set drove a first-round RT-PCR of the TCR CDR3. TCRdb recomputed calls from the multiplex PCR reads with MiXCR, one row per CDR3 protein. The sample includes fewer than 900,000 distinct CDR3 sequences, 16% of them seen just once. The source material was blood. These receptors were obtained from a man aged 18-30 years with Graves' hyperthyroidism.

The genes are TRBV6-1 and TRBJ1-2; D uncertain. The CDR3 has 16 amino acids. The V end lost 6 bases, the J end lost 1 base, and 18 bases lay between the germline ends. Germline-derived CDR1 and CDR2 are MNHNS and SASEGT. The CDR3 region is CASSPPFGAINYGYTF. CDR3 sequence (DNA): TGTGCCAGCAGCCCCCCTTTTGGCGCGATTAACTATGGCTACACCTTC.

This chain uses TRBV19 with TRBJ2-3; TRBD2 aligns across 10 bases. The CDR3 totals 16 residues. J was trimmed by 6 bases and V by 4 bases; bases with no gene match: 10. In germline, CDR1 is LNHDA, CDR2 SQIVND (reference sequence). The CDR3: CASSTQGLAFADTQYF. The CDR3 region has the DNA TGTGCCAGTAGTACCCAGGGACTAGCGTTCGCGGATACGCAGTATTTT.

The rearrangement links TRBV3-1 to TRBJ2-2, with unresolved D. This CDR3 has 14 amino acids. The germline CDR1 and CDR2 sequences are LGHDT and YNNKEL (reference sequence). Trimming pared 6 bases from V and 6 bases from J, leaving 14 bases between. CDR3 bases: TGTGCCAGCAGTCAGGCCTTCCAGGCCGGGGAGCTGTTTTTT. Its translation is CASSQAFQAGELFF.

This clonotype was detected ten times or more. This chain connects TRBV6-1 to TRBJ2-5, with TRBD2 identical over 8 bases. Looked up from germline, CDR1 is MNHNS and CDR2 is SASEGT. This CDR3 has 13 residues. The V and J ends lost 7 bases and 5 bases, in that order; junction bases with no gene match: 6. As DNA, the CDR3 is TGTGCCAGCACCGGGAGGGCCTGGGAGACCCAGTACTTC. Encoded protein: CASTGRAWETQYF.

The V call is TRBV20-1, the J call TRBJ2-1, with TRBD2 matching 8 bases. Germline V CDR1 and CDR2: DFQATT, SNEGSKA (reference sequence). After removal of 7 bases from V and 3 bases from J, the junction contained 11 bases not matched to a gene. The CDR3 is made up of 15 amino acids. The CDR3 nucleotides read TGCAGTGTCGGGAGCGGGAGCCGCTACTACAATGAGCAGTTCTTC. Translation gives CSVGSGSRYYNEQFF.

This clonotype has only one observation. The V call is TRBV3-1, the J call TRBJ2-3; D perhaps matches TRBD2 (6 bases). CDR3 size: 13 residues. The germline V gene encodes CDR1 LGHDT and CDR2 YNNKEL (reference sequence). Trimming shortened V by 4 bases and J by 5 bases, and 10 bases separated the two germline ends. The CDR3 nucleotides are TGTGCCAGCAGCCCCGCAGCGGGAGATACGCAGTATTTT. It specifies CASSPAAGDTQYF.

This clonotype was recorded at least ten times. This rearrangement joins TRBV10-3 to TRBJ2-5; TRBD2 agrees at 11 bases. CDR1 and CDR2 from the germline V gene are ENHRY and SYGVKD. CDR3 length: 17 amino acids. With V trimmed by 2 bases and J by 5 bases, 10 bases remained unmatched. CDR3 loop: CAISEPEGTSGGETQYF. The CDR3 DNA reads as TGTGCCATCAGTGAGCCGGAAGGGACTAGCGGCGGGGAGACCCAGTACTTC.

At least ten counts were recorded for this clonotype. This chain joins TRBV7-8 and TRBJ2-1, with 8 bases identical to TRBD2. Trimming removed 5 bases from V and 6 bases from J; junction bases left unmatched: 15. The CDR3 contains 17 residues. Per germline, CDR1 SGHVS and CDR2 FQNEAQ. The CDR3 coding sequence is TGTGCCAGCAGCATAACCCGGCCGGGACTAGGAAGCAATGAGCAGTTCTTC. Translation gives CASSITRPGLGSNEQFF.

This clonotype occurred a few times. The chain combines TRBV6-6 with TRBJ2-1; no clear D. Trimming took 0 bases from V and 9 from J, leaving 9 bases between them. There are 13 residues in the CDR3. CDR1 is MNHNY, CDR2 SVGAGI, per germline (reference sequence). CDR3 bases: TGTGCCAGCAGTTACTCCGGCGCCGGTGAGCAGTTCTTC. It codes for CASSYSGAGEQFF.

In this sample, this clonotype turned up many times. The chain is built from TRBV2 and TRBJ1-1; possibly TRBD1 for D (5 bases). This CDR3 is 14 amino acids long. Trimming shortened V by 9 bases and J by 5 bases, and 19 bases separated the two germline ends. CDR1 and CDR2 (germline): SNHLY, FYNNEI. CDR3 protein: CARKRDSGRTEAFF. CDR3 DNA sequence: TGTGCCAGAAAGAGGGACTCCGGGAGGACTGAAGCTTTCTTT. The whole variable domain, remainder taken from reference TRBV2 and TRBJ1-1, is EPEVTQTPSHQVTQMGQEVILRCVPISNHLYFYWYRQILGQKVEFLVSFYNNEISEKSEIFDDQFSVERPDGSNFTLKIRSTKLEDSAMYFCARKRDSGRTEAFFGQGTRLTVV.

This clonotype appeared a single time. This chain joins TRBV29-1 and TRBJ1-4, with D perhaps matching TRBD1 (6 bases). CDR1 and CDR2 from the germline V gene are SQVTM and ANQGSEA. The length of the CDR3 is 16 residues. V was cut by 6 bases and J by 7 bases, with 24 bases left in between. This chain's CDR3 is CSVAAIGQPQGEKLFF. CDR3 in DNA: TGCAGCGTCGCTGCTATTGGACAGCCGCAAGGTGAAAAACTGTTTTTT.

This clonotype was counted at least ten times. The rearrangement links TRBV3-1 to TRBJ2-3; 7 positions agree with TRBD1. V was clipped by 3 bases and J by 1 base; unmatched bases: 19. From germline, CDR1 is LGHDT and CDR2 YNNKEL (reference sequence). The CDR3 spans 20 residues. The CDR3 spells CASSHTLGERGQFRTDTQYF. In DNA, the CDR3 is TGTGCCAGCAGCCACACCTTAGGGGAGAGGGGGCAGTTTCGCACAGATACGCAGTATTTT.

CDR3 protein: CASSQGQGRADTQYF. CDR3 sequence (DNA): TGTGCCAGCAGCCAAGGACAGGGACGGGCAGATACGCAGTATTTT. This chain joins TRBV4-2 and TRBJ2-3; 7 bases line up with TRBD1. The germline CDR1 and CDR2 sequences are LGHNA and YNFKEQ. This CDR3 spans 15 amino acids. Unmatched junction bases numbered 5, after V lost 1 base and J lost 4 bases.

This clonotype was found many times. The chain carries TRBV28 and TRBJ2-1; no clear D gene. There are 16 residues in the CDR3. V was trimmed by 5 bases and J by 0 bases, leaving 14 bases between them. Germline V CDR1 and CDR2: MDHEN, SYDVKM. The CDR3 sequence: CASSPFTNSSYNEQFF. For the CDR3, the DNA is TGTGCCAGCAGTCCCTTTACTAACTCCTCCTACAATGAGCAGTTCTTC.

J is TRBJ2-3 and V is TRBV9; no reliable D call. V lost 0 bases and J 1 base, leaving 9 bases between the germline ends. Germline values: CDR1 SGDLS, CDR2 YYNGEE. The CDR3 runs 15 residues. This chain's CDR3 is CASSVDGVRTDTQYF. CDR3 DNA: TGTGCCAGCAGCGTAGATGGGGTCCGCACAGATACGCAGTATTTT.

This clonotype came up many times. This chain uses TRBV29-1 with TRBJ1-1, with D perhaps TRBD1 (6 bases). Trimming removed 1 base from V and 4 bases from J, with 13 bases in between. The CDR3 totals 14 residues. Germline CDR1 reads SQVTM; CDR2 reads ANQGSEA. Written as DNA, the CDR3 is TGCAGCGTTGAAGTTGGGACACGGGGCACTGAAGCTTTCTTT. Translating it yields CSVEVGTRGTEAFF.

At least ten counts were recorded for this clonotype. This sequence joins TRBV5-1 and TRBJ2-3; D might be TRBD1 (5 bases). The CDR3 sequence is 13 residues long. Trimming removed 2 bases at V and 5 bases at J, with 9 bases between. The germline gives CDR1 SGHRS, CDR2 YFSETQ. CDR3: CASSLSGLDTQYF. CDR3 coding DNA: TGCGCCAGCAGCTTATCAGGGTTAGATACGCAGTATTTT. Drawing the rest from reference TRBV5-1 and TRBJ2-3, the complete variable domain is KAGVTQTPRYLIKTRGQQVTLSCSPISGHRSVSWYQQTPGQGLQFLFEYFSETQRNKGNFPGRFSGRQFSNSRSEMNVSTLELGDSALYLCASSLSGLDTQYFGPGTRLTVL.

Ten or more counts support this clonotype. The chain links TRBV7-2 to TRBJ2-3; 7 bases match TRBD2. V lost 0 bases, J lost 6 bases, and 6 bases stayed unmatched. Germline V gene lookup returns CDR1 SGHTA and CDR2 FQGNSA. This CDR3 spans 15 amino acids. CDR3 loop: CASSLAELASDTQYF. Written as DNA, the CDR3 is TGTGCCAGCAGCTTAGCTGAACTAGCGTCCGATACGCAGTATTTT.

This clonotype was observed a few times. The chain couples TRBV6-5 to TRBJ2-7; TRBD2 matches at 7 bases. CDR1 MNHEY and CDR2 SVGAGI come from the germline V gene. V dropped 3 bases and J dropped 1; count of bases not matched to a gene: 6. The CDR3 contains 15 residues. The CDR3 DNA follows: TGTGCCAGCAGTTATATCCAGCGGGGATCCTACGAGCAGTACTTC. Translation gives CASSYIQRGSYEQYF.

The CDR3 loop is CASSPGLAGRLETQYF. The CDR3 DNA reads as TGTGCCAGCAGCCCAGGACTGGCAGGGAGATTAGAGACCCAGTACTTC. The chain combines TRBV7-9 with TRBJ2-5; tentatively, D is TRBD1 or TRBD2 (5 bases each). Looked up from germline, CDR1 is SEHNR and CDR2 is FQNEAQ (reference sequence). The CDR3 is 16 amino acids. The germline V and J ends were trimmed by 5 bases and 4 bases, with 20 bases remaining between them.

This clonotype was detected a few times. This chain connects TRBV4-1 to TRBJ1-5, with 10 positions matching TRBD1. Germline CDR1 MGHRA, CDR2 YSYEKL. Losses at the gene ends were 0 bases for V and 2 bases for J; bases not matched to a gene: 13. The CDR3 has 20 residues. In DNA, the CDR3 is TGCGCCAGCAGCCAAGAGACGATACGAGCCGGGACAGGGGGCAATCAGCCCCAGCATTTT. It yields the protein CASSQETIRAGTGGNQPQHF.